Below, 27 T cell receptor beta chains from the same sample are listed, as sequenced in a study of tissue T cells after allogeneic stem cell transplantation. Sequencing was performed with immunoSEQ multiplex PCR; in TCRdb, only in-frame clones are kept and a portion is missing. The table lists 26,000 or so clones, about 90% of them singletons. Sequenced material: blood, taken before transplantation. These receptor sequences come from a male donor aged 60 or over who later had graft-versus-host disease after an allogeneic stem cell transplant.

This rearrangement joins TRBV29-1 to TRBJ2-3; unclear D gene. Germline lookup yields CDR1 SQVTM and CDR2 ANQGSEA. The CDR3 is made up of 12 amino acids. Trimming cost V 2 bases and J 6 bases, with 9 bases left between them. CDR3 loop: CSVEKLGDTQYF. The CDR3 DNA follows: TGCAGCGTTGAAAAATTAGGGGATACGCAGTATTTT.

This clone was counted once. J is TRBJ1-2 and V is TRBV3-1 (or the pseudogene TRBV3-2); D might be TRBD1 (6 bases). The V and J ends lost 4 bases and 5 bases respectively, with 20 bases between them. This CDR3 region has 16 residues. The germline V gene has CDR1 LGHDT and CDR2 YNNKEL (reference sequence). DNA for the CDR3: TGTGCCAGCAGCCTTATATTGGCCGGGGGGCAATATGGCTACACCTTC. It translates to CASSLILAGGQYGYTF.

The chain is built from TRBV18 and TRBJ1-5; D is uncertain. V was trimmed by 3 bases and J by 2 bases, leaving 14 bases between them. The CDR3 is 16 residues long. CDR1 and CDR2 (germline): KGHSH, LQKENI. Written as DNA, the CDR3 is TGTGCCAGCTCACCTGCGCCCACCGGAGGCAATCAGCCCCAGCATTTT. This codes for CASSPAPTGGNQPQHF.

V gene TRBV6-5 combines with J gene TRBJ2-7; 10 bases line up with TRBD2. The germline gives CDR1 MNHEY, CDR2 SVGAGI. V trimming: 7 bases; J trimming: 1 base; junction bases outside the gene matches: 7. This CDR3 is 15 amino acids long. For the CDR3, the DNA is TGTGCCAGCACATCCCCGGGACTAGCGTCCTACGAGCAGTACTTC. It translates to CASTSPGLASYEQYF.

This chain uses TRBV24-1 with TRBJ2-2; 10 bases are shared with TRBD2. The CDR3 extends over 17 amino acids. From germline, CDR1 is KGHDR and CDR2 SFDVKD. The junction had 7 bases not matched to a gene; V was cut back by 3 bases and J by 4 bases. CDR3 sequence (DNA): TGTGCCACCAGTGATCCGTCTAGCGGGGGTTTCACCGGGGAGCTGTTTTTT. Amino acid sequence: CATSDPSSGGFTGELFF.

The table lists this clone with a count of one. The rearrangement joins TRBV5-1 to TRBJ2-6; D not resolved. Germline lookup yields CDR1 SGHRS and CDR2 YFSETQ. Trimming took off 3 bases at V and 4 bases at J, with 23 bases between the two ends. The CDR3 extends over 19 amino acids. The CDR3 is CASSSGLTETRIGANVLTF. The CDR3 DNA is TGCGCCAGCAGCTCCGGCCTGACCGAAACGAGAATAGGGGCCAACGTCCTGACTTTC.

V is TRBV9 and J is TRBJ1-3; 7 positions match TRBD1. The J segment lost 4 bases and the V segment lost 2 bases, leaving 6 bases of the junction unmatched. Germline loops: CDR1 SGDLS, CDR2 YYNGEE. The CDR3 consists of 15 residues. CDR3 region: CASSVEGAQGNTIYF. The CDR3 DNA reads as TGTGCCAGCAGCGTGGAGGGGGCGCAAGGAAACACCATATATTTT.

The chain employs TRBV6-2 or TRBV6-3 and TRBJ1-4; D is unresolved. The ends were cut back, 2 bases at V and 7 bases at J, with 11 bases in the middle. The CDR3 is 14 amino acids. The germline V gene has CDR1 MNHEY and CDR2 SVGEGT. The CDR3 protein is CASSYPQPGEKLFF. CDR3 in DNA: TGTGCCAGCAGTTACCCCCAGCCTGGTGAAAAACTGTTTTTT.

The chain couples TRBV3-1 (or the pseudogene TRBV3-2) to TRBJ2-7; 9 bases fit TRBD2. Germline-derived CDR1 and CDR2 are LGHDT and YNNKEL (reference sequence). Trimming took 4 bases from V and 1 from J; bases not matched to a gene: 2. This CDR3 has 14 amino acids. CDR3 amino acids: CASSRTSGSYEQYF. CDR3 nucleotides: TGTGCCAGCAGCCGAACTAGCGGGTCCTACGAGCAGTACTTC.

The genes are TRBV5-5 and TRBJ1-1, with D unresolved. This CDR3 region has 13 residues. V gave up 1 base and J gave up 0 bases, with 4 bases separating them. Germline loops: CDR1 SGHKS, CDR2 YYEKEE (reference sequence). This chain's CDR3 is CASSLRMNTEAFF. DNA for the CDR3: TGTGCCAGCAGCTTGAGGATGAACACTGAAGCTTTCTTT.

This clone was observed a single time. The J gene is TRBJ1-1, the V gene TRBV6-5, with D possibly matching TRBD1 (5 bases). This CDR3 comprises 13 residues. Per the germline V gene, CDR1 is MNHEY and CDR2 is SVGAGI. V was pared by 5 bases and J by 11 bases, with 18 bases between. DNA for the CDR3: TGTGCCAGCAGTCCCGGGCCAGGGTTGCTGGCTTTCTTT. It yields the protein CASSPGPGLLAFF.

The chain couples TRBV21-1 to TRBJ1-2; the table assigns TRBD1, which was not confirmed against the DNA. TRBV21-1 is shown as a pseudogene. The CDR3 has 16 amino acids. CDR3 coding DNA: TGTGCCAGCTACTTTAAGGGGACAACGTTCCCCTATGGCTACACCTTC. Encoded protein: CASYFKGTTFPYGYTF.

The chain joins TRBV19 to TRBJ2-1; D may be TRBD1 (6 bases). Germline V lookup: CDR1 LNHDA, CDR2 SQIVND (reference sequence). The CDR3 runs to 13 residues. The ends were cut back, 7 bases at V and 4 bases at J, with 11 bases in the middle. The DNA of the CDR3 is TGTGCCAGTAATGTCCAGGGGTACAATGAGCAGTTCTTC. It translates to CASNVQGYNEQFF.

This chain links TRBV5-1 with TRBJ2-3; the D gene is possibly TRBD2 (5 bases). V was clipped by 6 bases and J by 6 bases, with 20 bases between them. This CDR3 region has 15 residues. The germline gives CDR1 SGHRS, CDR2 YFSETQ. The CDR3: CASNSGRWELDTQYF. The CDR3 nucleotides are TGCGCCAGCAACTCAGGACGGTGGGAGTTGGATACGCAGTATTTT.

The chain carries TRBV7-7 and TRBJ2-1, with D perhaps TRBD1 (6 bases). The CDR3 length is 15 residues. The V gene's germline CDR1 is SSHAT and CDR2 FNYEAQ (reference sequence). The ends were cut back, 3 bases at V and 5 bases at J, with 14 bases in the middle. The CDR3 sequence is CASSLGDRTHNEQFF. CDR3 DNA sequence: TGTGCCAGCAGCTTGGGAGACAGGACCCACAATGAGCAGTTCTTC.

This clone was detected once. This chain connects TRBV7-9 to TRBJ2-7; D perhaps matches TRBD1 (6 bases). CDR1 and CDR2 from the germline V gene are SEHNR and FQNEAQ (reference sequence). The CDR3 has 14 amino acids. The V and J ends lost 3 bases and 7 bases respectively, with 16 bases between them. Written as DNA, the CDR3 is TGTGCCAGCAGCTTCTACAGGGACCCCTGGGAGCAGTACTTC. It encodes CASSFYRDPWEQYF.

The J gene is TRBJ1-2, the V gene TRBV2, with a possible D match to TRBD1 (5 bases). The CDR3 totals 13 residues. Between the trimmed V and J ends, which lost 7 bases and 8 bases, there was a span of 17 bases. CDR1 SNHLY and CDR2 FYNNEI come from the germline V gene. CDR3 sequence reads: CASTEGGVGGYTF. In DNA form, the CDR3 reads TGTGCCAGCACCGAGGGAGGGGTCGGAGGCTACACCTTC.

This rearrangement joins TRBV19 to TRBJ1-2; D unclear. The V gene's germline CDR1 is LNHDA and CDR2 SQIVND (reference sequence). The CDR3 runs 11 residues. Deletions cut 9 bases from V and 10 bases from J, with 15 bases between. The CDR3 is CASRRGGPYTF. As DNA, the CDR3 is TGTGCCAGCCGCCGGGGAGGTCCCTACACCTTC.

The chain couples TRBV29-1 to TRBJ2-1; perhaps D is TRBD1 or TRBD2 (6 bases each). This CDR3 region has 11 residues. Germline CDR1 and CDR2: SQVTM and ANQGSEA. The germline V and J ends were trimmed by 5 bases and 8 bases, with 10 bases remaining between them. The CDR3 spells CSVKRGDEQFF. The CDR3 nucleotides are TGCAGCGTTAAAAGGGGGGATGAGCAGTTCTTC.

The gene calls are TRBV5-4 and TRBJ1-3; TRBD1 might be the D (5 bases). CDR3 length: 13 amino acids. With 4 bases removed from V and 4 bases from J, the gap between germline ends came to 9 bases. Germline loops: CDR1 SGHNT, CDR2 YYREEE (reference sequence). The CDR3 reads CASSTWDGNTIYF. The CDR3 DNA reads TGTGCCAGCAGCACCTGGGACGGAAACACCATATATTTT.

This chain connects TRBV6-1 to TRBJ1-4; 7 bases align to TRBD1. Per the germline V gene, CDR1 is MNHNS and CDR2 is SASEGT. The CDR3 sequence is 16 residues long. V lost 3 bases and J lost 10; bases outside the gene matches: 14. In nucleotides, the CDR3 is TGTGCCAGCAGTGAGCAGCCGGGACAGCGCGGGGGAAAACTGTTTTTT. Amino acid sequence: CASSEQPGQRGGKLFF.

The chain recombines TRBV28 with TRBJ2-5, with 8 bases fitting TRBD2. The CDR3 has 15 residues. Germline V gene sequence: CDR1 MDHEN, CDR2 SYDVKM. The junction had 7 bases not matched to a gene; V was cut back by 2 bases and J by 5 bases. The CDR3, as DNA: TGTGCCAGCAGTTTAGGACTAGCCCTCGTCGAGACCCAGTACTTC. Translation: CASSLGLALVETQYF.

This chain uses TRBV19 with TRBJ1-3; D possibly corresponds to TRBD1 (5 bases). Trimming removed 5 bases from V and 0 bases from J, with 17 bases in between. Germline V gene lookup returns CDR1 LNHDA and CDR2 SQIVND (reference sequence). The CDR3 is 17 residues long. This CDR3 reads CASSANPGFFSGNTIYF. In DNA, the CDR3 is TGTGCCAGTAGTGCGAATCCAGGGTTCTTCTCTGGAAACACCATATATTTT.

The chain employs TRBV7-9 and TRBJ1-2, with TRBD1 identical over 12 bases. J was trimmed by 6 bases and V by 4 bases; bases with no gene match: 6. The germline gives CDR1 SEHNR, CDR2 FQNEAQ (reference sequence). The CDR3 has 15 amino acids. CDR3 protein: CASSWGQGAMDGYTF. CDR3 nucleotide sequence: TGTGCCAGCAGCTGGGGACAGGGGGCCATGGATGGCTACACCTTC.

The chain joins TRBV29-1 to TRBJ2-5; weak D call: TRBD1 (5 bases). The germline V and J ends were trimmed by 5 bases and 4 bases, with 20 bases remaining between them. The CDR3 sequence is 15 residues long. CDR1 and CDR2 (germline): SQVTM, ANQGSEA. CDR3 region: CSVPPPAHGAETQYF. CDR3 DNA: TGCAGCGTTCCACCCCCGGCCCATGGGGCAGAGACCCAGTACTTC.

This chain joins TRBV6-5 and TRBJ2-4, with D maybe TRBD2 (6 bases). The CDR3 is 14 residues long. With 6 bases removed from V and 3 bases from J, the gap between germline ends came to 12 bases. Germline V gene data show CDR1 as MNHEY and CDR2 as SVGAGI. Here the CDR3 reads CASRLGLRKNIQYF. The CDR3 nucleotides are TGTGCCAGCAGGTTGGGACTGCGCAAAAACATTCAGTACTTC.

This clone has a handful of counts. The J gene is TRBJ2-3, the V gene TRBV19, with D possibly matching TRBD1 (5 bases). V was cut by 6 bases and J by 1 base, with 14 bases left in between. Germline CDR1 and CDR2: LNHDA and SQIVND (reference sequence). The CDR3 length is 15 residues. CDR3 nucleotide sequence: TGTGCCAGTAGGCAGGCATTAGGGGGCACAGATACGCAGTATTTT. Protein: CASRQALGGTDTQYF.